This T cell receptor beta chain is from a study of shared clonotypes between healthy human individuals. Study-level results: Donor scarcity curtailed the genetic and exposure-history diversity represented herein.

Terminally differentiated effector memory CD45RA+ cells were excluded by CCR7 positive selection of CD45RO-negative cells. The V end was cut by 3 bases, the J end by 6 bases, with 8 bases between. Looked up from germline, CDR1 is MNHNY and CDR2 is SVGAGI (reference sequence). The CDR3 contains 12 residues. Here immunoSEQ multiplex PCR was the method, and the copy in TCRdb shows in-frame clones only, minus some. Here the sample spans millions of clones, roughly 94% being singletons. With respect to this clone: Its antigen is unknown.

The material sequenced was naive CD8+ T cells sorted from blood. The sequence came from a man aged 18-30 years in good health. The rearrangement links TRBV6-6 to TRBJ1-2; D ambiguous. The DNA of the CDR3 is TGTGCCAGCAGTTATTTTTCGGATGGCTACACCTTC. As protein: CASSYFSDGYTF.